Each of the 12 T cell receptor beta chains below was sequenced from the same sample in a study of cytomegalovirus exposure and HLA in healthy donors (dated by TCRdb to 2016 to 2017). The library came from the immunoSEQ multiplex PCR assay. This immuneACCESS table, as held by TCRdb, lists in-frame sequences with V and J called but not all clones. Of the missing ones, under half trace to an unresolved V gene in checked studies; the others have no known cause. This sample holds around 60,000 clones; over 85% were observed only once. 4.4% of the sample is held by the ten biggest clonotypes. Sequencing was carried out using PBMCs. The receptors derive from a man aged 18 to 29 in good health and CMV-seropositive.

J is TRBJ2-3 and V is TRBV28, with 7 bases aligning to TRBD2. With 5 bases clipped from V and 7 bases from J, the junction kept 9 bases outside the gene matches. The CDR3 has 14 amino acids. CDR1 and CDR2 from the germline V gene are MDHEN and SYDVKM. The CDR3 bases are TGTGCCAGCAGTGGGGGGACTAAGCCATATACGCAGTATTTT. Protein product: CASSGGTKPYTQYF.

The gene calls are TRBV7-9 and TRBJ1-2, with 8 bases aligning to TRBD1. Germline lookup yields CDR1 SEHNR and CDR2 FQNEAQ (reference sequence). CDR3 length equals 15 residues. J was trimmed by 6 bases and V by 2 bases; bases with no gene match: 8. This chain's CDR3 is CASSLSGTGPHGYTF. The CDR3 nucleotides are TGTGCCAGCAGCTTATCAGGGACAGGCCCGCATGGCTACACCTTC.

The rearrangement links TRBV4-3 to TRBJ1-2; 8 bases map to TRBD1. Germline V CDR1 and CDR2: LGHNA, YSLEER. The CDR3 consists of 15 residues. V lost 4 bases and J lost 2; bases outside the gene matches: 6. The CDR3: CASSRSDRVNYGYTF. The CDR3 DNA reads TGCGCCAGCAGCCGCTCGGACAGGGTGAACTATGGCTACACCTTC.

The chain uses TRBV6-5 and TRBJ2-7; TRBD1 aligns across 7 bases. The V and J ends lost 6 bases and 2 bases, in that order; junction bases with no gene match: 7. The CDR3 runs 14 residues. CDR1 is MNHEY, CDR2 SVGAGI, per germline. This CDR3 reads CASRSRDSAYEQYF. DNA for the CDR3: TGTGCCAGCAGAAGCCGGGACAGTGCCTACGAGCAGTACTTC.

This chain uses TRBV6-1 with TRBJ2-7; 10 bases map to TRBD2. With 2 bases clipped from V and 0 bases from J, the junction kept 1 base outside the gene matches. Germline CDR1 MNHNS, CDR2 SASEGT. The CDR3 runs to 15 residues. CDR3 nucleotide sequence: TGTGCCAGCAGTGAACTAGCGGGAGCCTCCTACGAGCAGTACTTC. Its protein product is CASSELAGASYEQYF.

The chain carries TRBV28 and TRBJ2-7, with 10 bases that match TRBD1. The trim removed 1 base at V and 3 bases at J, leaving 6 bases unmatched. CDR1 is MDHEN, CDR2 SYDVKM, per germline. CDR3 length equals 16 residues. Here the CDR3 DNA reads TGTGCCAGCAGTTTATTTGGGGGGACAGGGGTCTACGAGCAGTACTTC. It translates to CASSLFGGTGVYEQYF.

The chain carries TRBV6-5 and TRBJ2-7; 7 bases align to TRBD2. Germline V gives CDR1 MNHEY, CDR2 SVGAGI. The V segment lost 8 bases and the J segment 4 bases; nucleotides outside the gene matches: 11. The CDR3 is 14 residues long. CDR3 DNA sequence: TGTGCCAGCCGAAGGGAGGGGAGATCTTACGAGCAGTACTTC. Its protein is CASRREGRSYEQYF.

In DNA form, the CDR3 reads TGTGCCAGCAGCTTGGTGGTAGAATATGGCTACACCTTC. Translation gives CASSLVVEYGYTF. The V gene is TRBV5-6, the J gene TRBJ1-2; D is unresolved. This CDR3 is 13 amino acids long. Germline CDR1 SGHDT, CDR2 YYEEEE. Between the trimmed V and J ends, which lost 0 bases and 5 bases, there was a span of 8 bases.

This clone was picked up a small number of times. The chain has TRBV10-3 and TRBJ2-7; possibly TRBD1 for D (6 bases). The CDR3 has 13 residues. Germline loops: CDR1 ENHRY, CDR2 SYGVKD. Trimming pared 7 bases from V and 2 bases from J, leaving 12 bases between. The CDR3 DNA follows: TGTGCCATCAAACGGGACAAGCCCTACGAGCAGTACTTC. It specifies CAIKRDKPYEQYF.

The V call is TRBV27, the J call TRBJ2-7, with TRBD1 identical over 8 bases. The CDR3 covers 14 residues. Germline CDR1 MNHEY, CDR2 SMNVEV (reference sequence). J lost 1 base, V lost 5 bases, and 4 bases had no gene match. The CDR3 nucleotides are TGTGCCAGCAGTCCGGGACAGGAATCCTACGAGCAGTACTTC. It specifies CASSPGQESYEQYF.

This clone was found once. CDR3 DNA sequence: TGTGCCAGCAGCACGTCCATTCGGGATGAGCAGTTCTTC. Its translation is CASSTSIRDEQFF. V usage is TRBV9 and J usage is TRBJ2-1; D not certain. Trimming pared 4 bases from V and 8 bases from J, leaving 13 bases between. This CDR3 contains 13 residues. Germline CDR1 reads SGDLS; CDR2 reads YYNGEE.

The chain carries TRBV4-1 and TRBJ2-2; D unclear. V lost 0 bases, J lost 1 base, and 12 bases lay in between. CDR1 and CDR2 (germline): MGHRA, YSYEKL. This CDR3 contains 17 residues. CDR3 amino acids: CASSQDGWAVNTGELFF. The CDR3 bases are TGCGCCAGCAGCCAAGATGGGTGGGCTGTGAACACCGGGGAGCTGTTTTTT.